This T cell receptor (beta chain) was found in a study of high-grade serous ovarian cancer treatment subgroups. Trimming cost V 2 bases and J 2 bases, with 6 bases left between them. Germline V gene sequence: CDR1 MRHNA, CDR2 SNTAGT. This CDR3 has 13 residues. Repertoires were generated with immunoSEQ multiplex PCR, while TCRdb's copy carries only in-frame clones and drops some. The sample holds some 8,000 clones, about 78% seen once. Tumor samples were taken before definitive surgery or chemotherapy. Whole-study findings and limits: Bulk tumor TCR sequencing gave no spatial information.

About this clone itself: Its antigen is unidentified.

The chain is built from TRBV6-4 and TRBJ1-2, with a tentative D call TRBD1 (6 bases). The sequence was collected from a human donor with high-grade serous ovarian cancer. Sequencing was done on a sample of tumor tissue. The CDR3 coding sequence is TGTGCCAGCAGTGACGGGGGCAACTATGGCTACACCTTC. This encodes CASSDGGNYGYTF.